The rows below give T cell receptor beta chains drawn from one sample of a study of cytomegalovirus exposure and HLA in healthy donors. Using immunoSEQ multiplex PCR, the repertoire was profiled, and TCRdb retains in-frame clones only, with some absent. This table has 300,000 to 450,000 clones, roughly 85% appearing once. Sample: PBMCs. These TCRs come from a woman under 30 in good health and CMV-seronegative. Both conserved end residues are part of each CDR3. D genes are given only for firm matches. Clone size is shown for a subset of rows, as once, few, many or a class of expanded clone.

d_gene	v_gene	len	abundance	j_gene	CDR3aa	CDR3nt
TRBD2	TRBV7-8	16	once	TRBJ2-5	CASSLGLASLQETQYF	TGTGCCAGCAGCCTAGGACTAGCCTCCCTCCAAGAGACCCAGTACTTC
.	TRBV6-1	15	.	TRBJ2-1	CASSEATGQYNEQFF	TGTGCCAGCAGTGAAGCAACAGGACAATACAATGAGCAGTTCTTC
.	TRBV6-1	15	few	TRBJ1-5	CASSVGPGGNQPQHF	TGTGCCAGCAGTGTTGGTCCCGGAGGCAATCAGCCCCAGCATTTT
TRBD2	TRBV6-1	15	.	TRBJ2-5	CASSEAIGGGETQYF	TGTGCCAGCAGTGAAGCAATAGGCGGGGGAGAGACCCAGTACTTC
.	TRBV7-3	17	.	TRBJ2-6	CASSLYQDSLGANVLTF	TGTGCCAGCAGCTTATATCAGGACAGTCTGGGGGCCAACGTCCTGACTTTC
TRBD2	TRBV4-1	16	.	TRBJ2-7	CASSHRPGLGINEQYF	TGCGCCAGCAGCCACCGCCCGGGACTAGGGATCAACGAGCAGTACTTC
.	TRBV6-5	14	.	TRBJ2-5	CASSRLSQGETQYF	TGTGCCAGCAGTCGGTTGTCCCAGGGGGAGACCCAGTACTTC
.	TRBV21-1	17	.	TRBJ2-7	CASSKGGNGSCSYEQYF	TGTGCCAGCAGCAAAGGGGGGAACGGGAGCTGCTCCTACGAGCAGTACTTC
.	TRBV7-3	14	.	TRBJ2-3	CASSPVANTDTQYF	TGTGCCAGCAGCCCCGTGGCCAACACAGATACGCAGTATTTT
.	TRBV6-5	15	once	TRBJ2-7	CASSYSGTLPYEQYF	TGTGCCAGCAGTTACTCCGGGACATTACCCTACGAGCAGTACTTC
TRBD2	TRBV6-5	15	.	TRBJ2-3	CASSYSAGGPTEEYF	TGTGCCAGCAGTTACTCAGCGGGAGGCCCTACCGAGGAGTATTTT
TRBD1	TRBV6-1	14	.	TRBJ1-2	CASIIRGVGYGYTF	TGTGCCAGCATCATCAGGGGGGTCGGCTATGGCTACACCTTC
.	TRBV5-6	16	.	TRBJ1-3	CASSLLKGDSGNTIYF	TGTGCCAGCAGCTTGCTGAAGGGGGACTCTGGAAACACCATATATTTT
.	TRBV4-1	14	.	TRBJ2-2	CASSQDRVTGELFF	TGCGCCAGCAGCCAAGACCGAGTCACCGGGGAGCTGTTTTTT
TRBD1	TRBV27	17	.	TRBJ1-2	CASSFIGPDRVGNGYTF	TGTGCCAGCAGTTTTATAGGTCCGGACAGGGTAGGAAATGGCTACACCTTC
.	TRBV14	14	.	TRBJ2-2	CASSPRTGSGELFF	TGTGCCAGCAGCCCCCGTACAGGGTCCGGGGAGCTGTTTTTT
.	TRBV2	15	.	TRBJ1-2	CASSVGGLANYGYTF	TGTGCCAGCAGTGTGGGAGGACTAGCTAACTATGGCTACACCTTC
.	TRBV15	12	.	TRBJ2-7	CATSSRVAEQYF	TGTGCCACCAGCAGCAGGGTCGCCGAGCAGTACTTC
.	TRBV4-1	13	once	TRBJ2-2	CASSHRGPGELFF	TGCGCCAGCAGCCACAGGGGACCCGGGGAGCTGTTTTTT
.	TRBV2	14	few	TRBJ1-5	CASSGEYSNQPQHF	TGTGCCAGCAGTGGCGAGTATAGCAATCAGCCCCAGCATTTT
.	TRBV6-5	13	.	TRBJ1-1	CASQKQGNTEAFF	TGTGCCAGCCAAAAGCAGGGGAACACTGAAGCTTTCTTT
.	TRBV9	14	.	TRBJ1-1	CASSVVDMNTEAFF	TGTGCCAGCAGCGTAGTAGACATGAACACTGAAGCTTTCTTT
TRBD1	TRBV5-4	16	.	TRBJ2-1	CASSWEGTGSHNEQFF	TGTGCCAGCAGCTGGGAGGGGACAGGGTCTCACAATGAGCAGTTCTTC
TRBD2	TRBV27	16	once	TRBJ2-3	CASSFLGTSASDTQYF	TGTGCCAGCAGTTTTCTTGGAACTAGCGCGTCAGATACGCAGTATTTT
TRBD1	TRBV30	14	few	TRBJ2-7	CAWSGTGPRYEQYF	TGTGCCTGGAGTGGGACAGGGCCTCGCTACGAGCAGTACTTC
TRBD2	TRBV7-7	16	.	TRBJ2-2	CASSRTSGGNTGELFF	TGTGCCAGCAGCAGGACTAGCGGGGGCAACACCGGGGAGCTGTTTTTT
TRBD1	TRBV7-2	13	few	TRBJ1-2	CASSPDRGQGYTF	TGTGCCAGCAGCCCAGACAGGGGGCAAGGCTACACCTTC
TRBD2	TRBV27	18	.	TRBJ2-2	CASSLYAASGRNTGELFF	TGTGCCAGCAGTTTATATGCGGCTAGCGGGAGGAACACCGGGGAGCTGTTTTTT
TRBD2	TRBV27	17	.	TRBJ2-1	CASSLFLGGSSYNEQFF	TGTGCCAGCAGTTTATTTTTAGGCGGGAGCTCCTACAATGAGCAGTTCTTC
.	TRBV29-1	13	.	TRBJ1-2	CSVRFRVSEGYTF	TGCAGCGTTAGGTTCCGGGTATCGGAAGGCTACACCTTC
.	TRBV29-1	13	.	TRBJ2-5	CSVETGNQETQYF	TGCAGCGTAGAAACAGGGAATCAAGAGACCCAGTACTTC
.	TRBV30	11	.	TRBJ2-2	CAWRIGGELFF	TGTGCCTGGAGGATCGGCGGGGAGCTGTTTTTT
.	TRBV4-1	14	.	TRBJ2-1	CASSQDLTGSEQFF	TGCGCCAGCAGCCAAGATCTAACGGGTAGTGAGCAGTTCTTC
.	TRBV18	19	.	TRBJ1-2	CASSPRTGTEGSTRHGYTF	TGTGCCAGCTCACCGCGAACCGGGACTGAGGGTTCGACCCGGCATGGCTACACCTTC
.	TRBV7-8	14	.	TRBJ2-1	CASTLGGSYNEQFF	TGTGCCAGCACCCTAGGGGGTTCCTACAATGAGCAGTTCTTC
.	TRBV7-2	12	.	TRBJ2-7	CASSLASGEQYF	TGTGCCAGCAGCTTAGCCAGCGGCGAGCAGTACTTC
.	TRBV6-5	14	.	TRBJ2-4	CASTADRLKNIQYF	TGTGCCAGCACCGCCGACAGGCTGAAAAACATTCAGTACTTC
.	TRBV27	14	.	TRBJ2-7	CASSLVRGASEQYF	TGTGCCAGCAGTTTAGTTCGGGGGGCAAGTGAGCAGTACTTC
TRBD1	TRBV27	23	.	TRBJ2-6	CASSLLGFPDFTGASSGANVLTF	TGTGCCAGCAGTTTATTAGGGTTCCCGGATTTTACAGGGGCCAGCTCTGGGGCCAACGTCCTGACTTTC
TRBD1	TRBV7-9	19	.	TRBJ2-2	CASSPRGTTGTANTGELFF	TGTGCCAGCAGCCCTCGAGGCACAACCGGGACAGCGAACACCGGGGAGCTGTTTTTT
TRBD2	TRBV5-4	15	.	TRBJ2-1	CASSYGLASYNEQFF	TGTGCCAGCAGCTATGGACTAGCGTCGTACAATGAGCAGTTCTTC
.	TRBV19	14	.	TRBJ2-2	CASSINSHTGELFF	TGTGCCAGTAGTATAAACAGTCATACCGGGGAGCTGTTTTTT
.	TRBV2	14	.	TRBJ2-1	CASRFRVSYNEQFF	TGTGCCAGCAGGTTCCGTGTTTCCTACAATGAGCAGTTCTTC
TRBD1	TRBV7-8	17	.	TRBJ2-1	CASSFHQDRGRYNEQFF	TGTGCCAGCAGCTTCCACCAGGACAGGGGGAGATACAATGAGCAGTTCTTC
TRBD1	TRBV30	12	few	TRBJ1-1	CALRTGYTEAFF	TGTGCCTTGCGGACAGGGTACACTGAAGCTTTCTTT
.	TRBV28	14	.	TRBJ1-4	CASSGGVTNEKLFF	TGTGCCAGCAGCGGGGGAGTCACTAATGAAAAACTGTTTTTT
.	TRBV7-6	10	few	TRBJ2-7	CASGNYEQYF	TGTGCCAGCGGCAACTACGAGCAGTACTTC
.	TRBV27	14	.	TRBJ2-5	CASSTPGYQETQYF	TGTGCCAGCAGCACTCCAGGGTACCAAGAGACCCAGTACTTC
TRBD1	TRBV6-1	16	.	TRBJ1-2	CASSEWTGTLDYGYTF	TGTGCCAGCAGTGAATGGACAGGGACCTTAGACTATGGCTACACCTTC
.	TRBV7-6	13	.	TRBJ1-1	CASSLWSSTEAFF	TGTGCCAGCAGCCTATGGTCGAGCACTGAAGCTTTCTTT
.	TRBV30	15	.	TRBJ2-3	CAWSGTGMSTDTQYF	TGTGCCTGGAGTGGAACGGGAATGAGCACAGATACGCAGTATTTT
TRBD2	TRBV28	14	.	TRBJ2-1	CASSHTGTSDEQFF	TGTGCCAGCAGTCACACAGGGACTAGCGATGAGCAGTTCTTC
.	TRBV9	15	.	TRBJ1-6	CASSVVAGVDSPLHF	TGTGCCAGCAGCGTAGTGGCGGGGGTTGATTCACCCCTCCACTTT
.	TRBV4-2	15	.	TRBJ1-4	CASSQDRGLDEKLFF	TGTGCCAGCAGCCAAGATCGGGGGTTGGATGAAAAACTGTTTTTT
TRBD1	TRBV28	14	.	TRBJ1-1	CASSQGGRTTEAFF	TGTGCCAGCAGTCAGGGGGGAAGGACTACTGAAGCTTTCTTT
.	TRBV28	15	.	TRBJ2-7	CASSLWGRGPYEQYF	TGTGCCAGCAGTTTATGGGGGCGGGGACCCTACGAGCAGTACTTC
TRBD1	TRBV18	15	.	TRBJ2-5	CASSPPGGRWETQYF	TGTGCCAGCTCACCTCCAGGGGGCCGGTGGGAGACCCAGTACTTC
TRBD2	TRBV27	16	.	TRBJ2-5	CASRVLAGGGPETQYF	TGTGCCAGCAGGGTTCTAGCGGGGGGAGGGCCAGAGACCCAGTACTTC
TRBD1	TRBV9	15	.	TRBJ1-1	CASSLRDRRNTEAFF	TGTGCCAGCAGCCTCCGGGACAGACGAAACACTGAAGCTTTCTTT